This TCR beta chain was obtained from a study of blood T cell repertoires in COVID-19. The repertoire was sequenced with immunoSEQ multiplex PCR; TCRdb's copy has only in-frame clones and lacks some. The sample includes 95,000 to 150,000 clones, 84% of them seen just once. V was clipped by 5 bases and J by 0 bases, with 8 bases between them. Per germline, CDR1 SEHNR and CDR2 FQNEAQ (reference sequence). The CDR3 has 13 amino acids. The chain uses TRBV7-9 and TRBJ2-7, with D unresolved. The source of this sequence is a woman aged 25 to 39 who had recovered from COVID-19. The sequenced sample was PBMCs or T cells enriched from blood (not recorded which). CDR3 coding DNA: TGTGCCAGCAGCCGGCTAGACTCCTACGAGCAGTACTTC. Protein product: CASSRLDSYEQYF.